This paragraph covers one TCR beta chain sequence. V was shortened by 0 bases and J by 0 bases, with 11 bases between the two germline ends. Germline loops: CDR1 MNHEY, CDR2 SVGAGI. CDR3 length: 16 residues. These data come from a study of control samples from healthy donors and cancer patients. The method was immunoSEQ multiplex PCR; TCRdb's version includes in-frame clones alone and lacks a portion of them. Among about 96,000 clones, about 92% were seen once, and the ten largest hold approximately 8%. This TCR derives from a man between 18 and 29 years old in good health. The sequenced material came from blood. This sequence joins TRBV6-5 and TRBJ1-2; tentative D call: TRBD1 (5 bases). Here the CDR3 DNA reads TGTGCCAGCAGTTACTCGAGGGACGGTGCTAACTATGGCTACACCTTC. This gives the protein CASSYSRDGANYGYTF.